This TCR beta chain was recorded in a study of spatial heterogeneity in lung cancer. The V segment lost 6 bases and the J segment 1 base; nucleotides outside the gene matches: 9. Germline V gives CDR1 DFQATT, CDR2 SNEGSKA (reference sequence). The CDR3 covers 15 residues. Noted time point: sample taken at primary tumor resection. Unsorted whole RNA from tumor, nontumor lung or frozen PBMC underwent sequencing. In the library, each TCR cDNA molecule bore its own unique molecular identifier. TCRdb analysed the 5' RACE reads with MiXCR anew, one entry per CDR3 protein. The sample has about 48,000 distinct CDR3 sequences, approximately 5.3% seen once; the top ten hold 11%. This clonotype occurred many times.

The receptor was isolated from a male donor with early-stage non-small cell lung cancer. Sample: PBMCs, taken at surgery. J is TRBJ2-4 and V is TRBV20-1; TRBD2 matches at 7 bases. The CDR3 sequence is CSAPSPREAKNIQYF. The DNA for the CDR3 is TGCAGTGCGCCCTCCCCGCGGGAGGCCAAAAACATTCAGTACTTC.